These 17 T cell receptor beta chains share one sample of origin, sequenced in a study of blood T cells in healthy people across ages. Primed by a sample-barcoded 5' primer and a J-beta primer mix, a second PCR proceeded for roughly 6 to 12 cycles. TCRdb ran MiXCR on the 5' RACE reads and lists one entry per CDR3 protein. The sample holds 1.5 million to 2 million distinct CDR3 sequences, about 35% seen once. Sequencing input: blood. These receptors were taken from a woman aged 25 to 45 in good health.

This clonotype was counted a few times. V and J are TRBV27 and TRBJ2-1; 10 bases are a match to TRBD2. Trimming at V came to 5 bases and at J to 6 bases, leaving 7 bases not matched to a gene. Germline V gives CDR1 MNHEY, CDR2 SMNVEV (reference sequence). The CDR3 consists of 15 residues. CDR3 sequence: CASSGGTSGTNEQFF. CDR3 coding DNA: TGTGCCAGCAGTGGGGGAACTAGCGGGACCAATGAGCAGTTCTTC.

This rearrangement joins TRBV20-1 to TRBJ1-5; D may be TRBD1 (5 bases). Germline CDR1 and CDR2: DFQATT and SNEGSKA (reference sequence). The CDR3 extends over 15 amino acids. The germline V and J ends were trimmed by 1 base and 2 bases, with 12 bases remaining between them. CDR3 DNA: TGCAGTGCTAGAGTGCGGGGGTCGGGCAATCAGCCCCAGCATTTT. This encodes CSARVRGSGNQPQHF.

Only a few counts were recorded for this clonotype. The V call is TRBV7-9, the J call TRBJ2-7, with TRBD2 as a possible D gene (5 bases). V shed 7 bases and J shed 1 base, with 11 bases lying between them. Germline V gene data show CDR1 as SEHNR and CDR2 as FQNEAQ (reference sequence). The CDR3 has 13 amino acids. As DNA, the CDR3 is TGTGCCAGCATCCCCAGCGGTTCCTACGAGCAGTACTTC. Residues: CASIPSGSYEQYF.

This clonotype was found a few times. This chain links TRBV9 with TRBJ1-1, with no clear D. V was cut by 0 bases and J by 9 bases, with 15 bases left in between. This CDR3 has 14 residues. Germline-derived CDR1 and CDR2 are SGDLS and YYNGEE. CDR3 sequence: CASSVAYSTSKAFF. Written as DNA, the CDR3 is TGTGCCAGCAGCGTAGCGTACAGTACCTCTAAAGCTTTCTTT.

This sequence joins TRBV6-4 and TRBJ1-5, with a weak D call TRBD1 (6 bases). Germline lookup yields CDR1 MRHNA and CDR2 SNTAGT. The V end lost 11 bases, the J end lost 4 bases, and 18 bases lay between the germline ends. This CDR3 spans 14 amino acids. The CDR3 DNA follows: TGTGCCGGGAATAAGATGCAGGGGAATCAGCCCCAGCATTTT. This sequence encodes CAGNKMQGNQPQHF.

This clonotype occurred a few times. The V and J genes are TRBV9 and TRBJ2-1; D remains ambiguous. The V gene's germline CDR1 is SGDLS and CDR2 YYNGEE. V gave up 3 bases and J gave up 0 bases, with 7 bases separating them. The CDR3 has 14 residues. Here the CDR3 reads CASSEDSSYNEQFF. The CDR3 bases are TGTGCCAGCAGCGAGGATAGCTCCTACAATGAGCAGTTCTTC.

The chain carries TRBV4-1 and TRBJ2-3, with 7 bases matching TRBD2. Germline V gives CDR1 MGHRA, CDR2 YSYEKL. V lost 2 bases to trimming and J lost 7 bases; unmatched junction nucleotides: 12. The CDR3 is made up of 16 amino acids. This CDR3 reads CASSQIGGSTANTQYF. The CDR3 DNA sequence: TGCGCCAGCAGCCAAATTGGCGGGAGTACGGCGAATACGCAGTATTTT.

This clonotype has just a few counts. V usage is TRBV10-3 and J usage is TRBJ1-1; D uncertain. CDR1 is ENHRY, CDR2 SYGVKD, per germline. The CDR3 covers 13 residues. The V and J ends lost 10 bases and 3 bases respectively, with 15 bases between them. DNA of the CDR3: TGTGCCACGGAGGGTGGTGAGGACACTGAAGCTTTCTTT. Translation gives CATEGGEDTEAFF.

This clonotype appeared a few times. One end of the junction does not line up with germline, which may come from a read error. CDR3 sequence (DNA): TGCGCCAGCAGTCAAGCTCGGGACCGGGCGACGGGGACCCAGTTCTTC. Translation: CASSQARDRATGTQFF. V and J are TRBV6-2 or TRBV6-3 and TRBJ2-1, with D perhaps given as TRBD1 or TRBD2 (5 bases each). From germline, CDR1 is MNHEY and CDR2 SVGEGT. CDR3 length: 16 amino acids.

V gene TRBV10-3 combines with J gene TRBJ2-7, with D perhaps matching TRBD2 (7 bases). The germline V gene has CDR1 ENHRY and CDR2 SYGVKD. This CDR3 is built from 15 residues. V was trimmed by 4 bases and J by 2 bases, leaving 15 bases between them. The CDR3 loop reads CAISGGGQHPYEQYF. The CDR3 nucleotides read TGTGCCATCAGTGGGGGGGGGCAGCACCCCTACGAGCAGTACTTC.

V is TRBV4-1 and J is TRBJ2-7; 9 bases fit TRBD2. The CDR3 spans 17 residues. Germline assignment: CDR1 MGHRA and CDR2 YSYEKL. V lost 0 bases to trimming and J lost 5 bases; unmatched junction nucleotides: 11. DNA of the CDR3: TGCGCCAGCAGCCAAGATCTTGCTAGCGGGACTACCGACGAGCAGTACTTC. Its translation: CASSQDLASGTTDEQYF.

The chain joins TRBV6-2 or TRBV6-3 to TRBJ1-2; 9 bases match TRBD1. The trim removed 0 bases at V and 4 bases at J, leaving 12 bases unmatched. CDR3 length equals 18 residues. Germline lookup yields CDR1 MNHEY and CDR2 SVGEGT. The CDR3, as DNA: TGTGCCAGCAGTTACTCATTGGGACAGGGTCAGTTCACCTATGGCTACACCTTC. Protein product: CASSYSLGQGQFTYGYTF.

J is TRBJ1-1 and V is TRBV24-1; 8 positions match TRBD1. The CDR3 totals 13 residues. J gave up 5 bases and V 7 bases, and 5 bases lay outside the gene matches. CDR1 and CDR2 from the germline V gene are KGHDR and SFDVKD. The CDR3 reads CATRAGTGTEAFF. CDR3 bases: TGTGCCACCAGGGCCGGGACAGGAACTGAAGCTTTCTTT.

On this clonotype: A much bigger clone sits one base away, suggesting this may be a read error. The chain is built from TRBV10-3 and TRBJ2-7; a weak D match, TRBD1 (6 bases). Per the germline V gene, CDR1 is ENHRY and CDR2 is SYGVKD. The length of the CDR3 is 14 residues. CDR3 amino acids: CTTDENRDLYEQYF. CDR3 sequence (DNA): TGTACCACCGACGAAAACAGGGATCTCTACGAGCAGTACTTC.

CDR3 in DNA: TGTGCCAGCAGTTCCCGGGACCGAGTGGACACTGAAGCTTTCTTT. This encodes CASSSRDRVDTEAFF. The chain uses TRBV6-6 and TRBJ1-1; weak D call: TRBD1 (5 bases). Trimming shortened V by 4 bases and J by 3 bases, and 15 bases separated the two germline ends. Germline assignment: CDR1 MNHNY and CDR2 SVGAGI (reference sequence). This CDR3 region has 15 residues.

Remarks on this clonotype: With a much larger clone just one base away, this may be a read error. The chain employs TRBV4-1 and TRBJ2-7; D tentatively fits TRBD1 or TRBD2 (5 bases each). Germline values: CDR1 MGHRA, CDR2 YSYEKL. The CDR3 runs 13 residues. The CDR3 region has the DNA TGCGTCAGCAGCCCGGGGCGACTATACGAGCAGTACTTC. Amino acid sequence: CVSSPGRLYEQYF.

This clonotype was seen at least ten times. This chain links TRBV12-3 or TRBV12-4 with TRBJ2-7; no reliable D call. V lost 2 bases and J 3 bases, leaving 11 bases between the germline ends. The CDR3 consists of 14 residues. The CDR3 here is CASSLQLAGYEQYF. The CDR3 DNA reads TGTGCCAGCAGTTTACAGTTGGCTGGCTACGAGCAGTACTTC.